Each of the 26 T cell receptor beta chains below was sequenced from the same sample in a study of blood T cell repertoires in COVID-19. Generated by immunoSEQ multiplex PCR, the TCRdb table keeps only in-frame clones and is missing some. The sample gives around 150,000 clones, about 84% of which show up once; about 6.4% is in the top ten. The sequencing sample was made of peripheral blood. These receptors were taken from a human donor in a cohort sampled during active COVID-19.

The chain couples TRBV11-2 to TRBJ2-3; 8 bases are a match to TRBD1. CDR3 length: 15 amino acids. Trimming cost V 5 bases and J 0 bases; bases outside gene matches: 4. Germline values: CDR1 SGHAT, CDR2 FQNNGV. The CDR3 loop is CASSATGESTDTQYF. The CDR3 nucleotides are TGTGCCAGCAGCGCGACAGGGGAGAGCACAGATACGCAGTATTTT.

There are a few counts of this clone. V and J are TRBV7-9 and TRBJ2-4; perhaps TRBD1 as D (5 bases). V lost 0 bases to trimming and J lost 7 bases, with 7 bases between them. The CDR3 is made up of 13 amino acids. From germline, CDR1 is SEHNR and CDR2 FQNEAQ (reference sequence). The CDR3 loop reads CASSLAKGNIQYF. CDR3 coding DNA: TGTGCCAGCAGCTTAGCGAAGGGGAACATTCAGTACTTC.

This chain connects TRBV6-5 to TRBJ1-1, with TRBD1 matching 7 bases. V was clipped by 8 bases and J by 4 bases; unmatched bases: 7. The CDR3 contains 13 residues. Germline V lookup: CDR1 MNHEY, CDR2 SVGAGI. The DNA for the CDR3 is TGTGCCAGCGAACAGGGGAGCAGCACTGAAGCTTTCTTT. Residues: CASEQGSSTEAFF.

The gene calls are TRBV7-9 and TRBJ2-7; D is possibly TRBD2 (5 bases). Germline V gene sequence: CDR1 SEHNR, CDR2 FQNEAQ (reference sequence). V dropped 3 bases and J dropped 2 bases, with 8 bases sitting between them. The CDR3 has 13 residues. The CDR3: CASSFEGAYEQYF. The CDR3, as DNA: TGTGCCAGCAGCTTCGAGGGAGCCTACGAGCAGTACTTC.

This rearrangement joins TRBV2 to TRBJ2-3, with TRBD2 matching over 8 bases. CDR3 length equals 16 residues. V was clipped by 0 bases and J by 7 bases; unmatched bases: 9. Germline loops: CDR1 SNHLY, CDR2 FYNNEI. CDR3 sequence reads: CASSEASLAGSNTQYF. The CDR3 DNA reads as TGTGCCAGCAGTGAAGCGAGTTTAGCGGGGTCTAATACGCAGTATTTT. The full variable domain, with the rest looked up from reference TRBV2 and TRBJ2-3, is EPEVTQTPSHQVTQMGQEVILRCVPISNHLYFYWYRQILGQKVEFLVSFYNNEISEKSEIFDDQFSVERPDGSNFTLKIRSTKLEDSAMYFCASSEASLAGSNTQYFGPGTRLTVL.

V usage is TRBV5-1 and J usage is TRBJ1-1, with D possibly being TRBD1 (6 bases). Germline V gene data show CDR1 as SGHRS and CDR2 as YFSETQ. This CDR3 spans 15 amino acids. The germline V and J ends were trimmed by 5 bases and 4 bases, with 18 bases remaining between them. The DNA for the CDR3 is TGCGCCAGCAGTTCAACCGTACAGGGAAGCACTGAAGCTTTCTTT. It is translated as CASSSTVQGSTEAFF.

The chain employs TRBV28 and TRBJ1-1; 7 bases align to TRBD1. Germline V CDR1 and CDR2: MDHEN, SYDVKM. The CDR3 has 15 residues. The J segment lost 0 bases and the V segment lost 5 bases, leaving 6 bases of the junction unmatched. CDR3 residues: CASSTYRGMNTEAFF. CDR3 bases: TGTGCCAGCAGTACCTACAGGGGAATGAACACTGAAGCTTTCTTT. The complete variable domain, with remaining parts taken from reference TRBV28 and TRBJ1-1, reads DVKVTQSSRYLVKRTGEKVFLECVQDMDHENMFWYRQDPGLGLRLIYFSYDVKMKEKGDIPEGYSVSREKKERFSLILESASTNQTSMYLCASSTYRGMNTEAFFGQGTRLTVV.

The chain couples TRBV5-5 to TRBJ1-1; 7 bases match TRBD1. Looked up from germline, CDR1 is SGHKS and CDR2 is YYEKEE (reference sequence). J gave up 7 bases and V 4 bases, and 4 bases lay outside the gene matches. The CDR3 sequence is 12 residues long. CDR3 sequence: CASSQGVGEAFF. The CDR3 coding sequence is TGTGCCAGCAGCCAGGGGGTTGGTGAAGCTTTCTTT.

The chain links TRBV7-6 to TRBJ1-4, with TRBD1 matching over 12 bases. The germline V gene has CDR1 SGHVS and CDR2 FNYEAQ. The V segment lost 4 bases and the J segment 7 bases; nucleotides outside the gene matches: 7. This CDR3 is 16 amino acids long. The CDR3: CASSSGTGGSGEKLFF. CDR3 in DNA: TGTGCCAGCAGCTCCGGGACAGGGGGCTCGGGTGAAAAACTGTTTTTT.

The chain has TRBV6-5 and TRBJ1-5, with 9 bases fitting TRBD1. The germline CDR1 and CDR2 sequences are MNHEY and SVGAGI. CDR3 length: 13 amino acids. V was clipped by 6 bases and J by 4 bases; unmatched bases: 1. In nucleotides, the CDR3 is TGTGCCAGCAGAGGGACAGGGAATCAGCCCCAGCATTTT. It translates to CASRGTGNQPQHF.

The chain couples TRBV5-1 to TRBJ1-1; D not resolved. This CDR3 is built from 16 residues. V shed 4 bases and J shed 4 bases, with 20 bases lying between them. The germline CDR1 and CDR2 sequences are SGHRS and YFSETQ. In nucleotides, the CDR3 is TGCGCCAGCAGCCCCATCCGTAACTCGAAATCCACTGAAGCTTTCTTT. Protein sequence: CASSPIRNSKSTEAFF.

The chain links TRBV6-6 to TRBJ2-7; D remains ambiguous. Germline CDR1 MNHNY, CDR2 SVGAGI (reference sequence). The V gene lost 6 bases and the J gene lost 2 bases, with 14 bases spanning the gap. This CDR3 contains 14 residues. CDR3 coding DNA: TGTGCCAGCAGCCCGCACAGTCTAACCTACGAGCAGTACTTC. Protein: CASSPHSLTYEQYF.

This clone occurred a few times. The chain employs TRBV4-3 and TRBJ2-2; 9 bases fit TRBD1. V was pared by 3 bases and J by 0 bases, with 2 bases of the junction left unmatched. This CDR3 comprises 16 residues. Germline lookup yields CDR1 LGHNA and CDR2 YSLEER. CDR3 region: CASSQGTGTNTGELFF. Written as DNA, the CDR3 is TGCGCCAGCAGCCAGGGGACAGGGACGAACACCGGGGAGCTGTTTTTT.

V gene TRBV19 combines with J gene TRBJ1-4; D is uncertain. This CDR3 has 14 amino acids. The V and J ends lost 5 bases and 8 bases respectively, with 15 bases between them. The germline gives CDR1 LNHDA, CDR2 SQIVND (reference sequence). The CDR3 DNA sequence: TGTGCCAGTAGTTTTCCTCGTCCAGGAGAAAAACTGTTTTTT. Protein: CASSFPRPGEKLFF.

The CDR3 DNA sequence: TGTGCCAGCAGCTTCGTCGGGACAGGGGTCGACGAGCAGTACTTC. Translated, it gives CASSFVGTGVDEQYF. The rearrangement links TRBV7-9 to TRBJ2-7, with 10 bases lining up with TRBD1. V lost 3 bases, J lost 5 bases, and 7 bases stayed unmatched. The CDR3 runs to 15 residues. Germline lookup yields CDR1 SEHNR and CDR2 FQNEAQ (reference sequence).

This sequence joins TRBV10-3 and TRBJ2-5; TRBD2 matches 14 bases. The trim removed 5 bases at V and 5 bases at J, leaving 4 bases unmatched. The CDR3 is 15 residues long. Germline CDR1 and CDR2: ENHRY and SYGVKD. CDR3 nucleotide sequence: TGTGCCATCAGTCCCGGGACTAGCGGGGGTGAGACCCAGTACTTC. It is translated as CAISPGTSGGETQYF.

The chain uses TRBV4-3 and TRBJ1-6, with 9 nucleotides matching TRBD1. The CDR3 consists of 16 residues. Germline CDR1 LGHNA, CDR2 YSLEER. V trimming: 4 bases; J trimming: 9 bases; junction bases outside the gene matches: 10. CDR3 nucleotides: TGCGCCAGCAGCCTAAACCCCGGGACAGGGAGTTCACCCCTCCACTTT. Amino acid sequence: CASSLNPGTGSSPLHF.

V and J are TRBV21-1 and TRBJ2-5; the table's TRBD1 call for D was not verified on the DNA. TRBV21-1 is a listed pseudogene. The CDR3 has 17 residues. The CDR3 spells CASSNPGQCRSRETQYF. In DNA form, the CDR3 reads TGTGCCAGCAGCAACCCGGGACAGTGCAGGTCCCGAGAGACCCAGTACTTC.

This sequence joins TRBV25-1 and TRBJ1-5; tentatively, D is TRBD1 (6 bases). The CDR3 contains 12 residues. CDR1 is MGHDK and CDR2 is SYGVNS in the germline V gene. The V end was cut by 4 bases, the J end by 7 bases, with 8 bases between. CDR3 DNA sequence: TGTGCCAGCAGTGTAGGGGGACAGCCCCAGCATTTT. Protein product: CASSVGGQPQHF.

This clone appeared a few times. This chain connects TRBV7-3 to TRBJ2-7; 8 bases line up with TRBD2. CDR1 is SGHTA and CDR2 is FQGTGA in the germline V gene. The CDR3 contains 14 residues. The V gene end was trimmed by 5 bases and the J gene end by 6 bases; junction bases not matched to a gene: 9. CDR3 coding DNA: TGTGCCAGCAGCCCCGCGGGGGGCGAGGGCGAGCAGTACTTC. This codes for CASSPAGGEGEQYF.

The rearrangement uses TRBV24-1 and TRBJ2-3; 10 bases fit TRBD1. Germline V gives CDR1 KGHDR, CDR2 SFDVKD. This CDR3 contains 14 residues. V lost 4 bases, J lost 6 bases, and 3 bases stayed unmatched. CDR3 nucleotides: TGTGCCACCAGTGACCCGGGACAGGGGGATACGCAGTATTTT. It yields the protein CATSDPGQGDTQYF.

For the CDR3, the DNA is TGTGCCAGTAGTGAATCGACAGGGAAGAATCAGCCCCAGCATTTT. This codes for CASSESTGKNQPQHF. V usage is TRBV19 and J usage is TRBJ1-5, with 7 positions matching TRBD1. Germline V CDR1 and CDR2: LNHDA, SQIVND (reference sequence). This CDR3 contains 15 residues. J gave up 4 bases and V 5 bases, and 8 bases lay outside the gene matches.

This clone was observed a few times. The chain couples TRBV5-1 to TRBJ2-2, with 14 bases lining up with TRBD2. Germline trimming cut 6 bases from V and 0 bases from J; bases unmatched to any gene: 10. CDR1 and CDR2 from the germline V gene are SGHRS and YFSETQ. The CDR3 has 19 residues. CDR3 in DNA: TGCGCCAGCAACCTCTACCGACTAGCGGGGGGGACGAACACCGGGGAGCTGTTTTTT. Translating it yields CASNLYRLAGGTNTGELFF.

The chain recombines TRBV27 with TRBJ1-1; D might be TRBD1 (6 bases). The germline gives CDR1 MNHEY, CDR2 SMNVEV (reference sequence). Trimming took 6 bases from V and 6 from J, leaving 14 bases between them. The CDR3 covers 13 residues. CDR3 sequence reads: CASSTGNIAEAFF. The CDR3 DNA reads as TGTGCCAGCAGCACAGGGAATATCGCTGAAGCTTTCTTT.

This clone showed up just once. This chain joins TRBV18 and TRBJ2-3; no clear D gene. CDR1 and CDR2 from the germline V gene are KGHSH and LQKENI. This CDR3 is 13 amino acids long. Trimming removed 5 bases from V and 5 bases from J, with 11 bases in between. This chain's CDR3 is CASSSPSGDTQYF. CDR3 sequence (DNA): TGTGCCAGCTCATCCCCGTCCGGAGATACGCAGTATTTT.

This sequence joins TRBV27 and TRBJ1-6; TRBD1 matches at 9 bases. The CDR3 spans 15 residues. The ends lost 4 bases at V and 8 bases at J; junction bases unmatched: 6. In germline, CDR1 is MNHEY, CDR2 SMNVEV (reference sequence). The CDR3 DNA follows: TGTGCCAGCAGTTCTTTCGACAGGGGGGATTCACCCCTCCACTTT. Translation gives CASSSFDRGDSPLHF.